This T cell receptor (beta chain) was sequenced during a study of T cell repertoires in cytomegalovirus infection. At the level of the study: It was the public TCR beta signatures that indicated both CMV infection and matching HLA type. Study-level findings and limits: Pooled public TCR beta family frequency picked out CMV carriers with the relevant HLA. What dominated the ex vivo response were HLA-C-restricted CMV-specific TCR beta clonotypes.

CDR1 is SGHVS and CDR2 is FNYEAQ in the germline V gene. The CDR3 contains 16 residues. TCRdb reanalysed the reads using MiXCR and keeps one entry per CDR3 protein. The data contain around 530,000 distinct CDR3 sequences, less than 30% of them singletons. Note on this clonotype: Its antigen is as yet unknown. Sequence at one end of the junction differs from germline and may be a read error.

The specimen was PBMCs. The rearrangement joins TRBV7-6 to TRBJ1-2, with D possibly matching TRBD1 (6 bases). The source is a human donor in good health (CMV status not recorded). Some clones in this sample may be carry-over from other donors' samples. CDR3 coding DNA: TGTGCTAGCAACACTGAGCCAGGGGACGTCGGCTATGGCTACACCTTC. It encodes CASNTEPGDVGYGYTF.